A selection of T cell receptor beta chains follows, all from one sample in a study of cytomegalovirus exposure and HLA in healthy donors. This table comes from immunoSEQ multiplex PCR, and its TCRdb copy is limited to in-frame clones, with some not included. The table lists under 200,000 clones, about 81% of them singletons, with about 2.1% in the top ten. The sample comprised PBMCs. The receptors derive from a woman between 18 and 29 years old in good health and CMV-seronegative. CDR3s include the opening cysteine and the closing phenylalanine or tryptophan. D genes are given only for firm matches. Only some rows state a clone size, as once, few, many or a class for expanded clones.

TGTGCCAGCAGCCCCGTCGGACGGGGTTACACCGGGGAGCTGTTTTTT	CASSPVGRGYTGELFF	NA	TRBV7-6	TRBJ2-2	NA
TGTGCCAGCAGCTTAGCACAGGGGGACTATGGCTACACCTTC	CASSLAQGDYGYTF	NA	TRBV7-8	TRBJ1-2	TRBD1
TGTGCCAGCAGCTTAGAATCGGGAACCTACGAGCAGTACTTC	CASSLESGTYEQYF	NA	TRBV11-2	TRBJ2-7	NA
TGTGCCAGCAGCCCTCGGCAGGGACTGTTATATGAAAAACTGTTTTTT	CASSPRQGLLYEKLFF	NA	TRBV28	TRBJ1-4	NA
TGTGCCAGCAGCCCCCGGGGGGAGGGCACTGAAGCTTTCTTT	CASSPRGEGTEAFF	few	TRBV7-3	TRBJ1-1	NA
TGTGCCAGTAGTGAGGTCCTTCCCCCCACTGAAGCTTTCTTT	CASSEVLPPTEAFF	NA	TRBV19	TRBJ1-1	NA
TGTGCTAGTAGCCGGAGCAATCAGCCCCAGCATTTT	CASSRSNQPQHF	once	TRBV12-5	TRBJ1-5	NA
TGTGCCAGCAGCCGGGGACAGACTAATGAAAAACTGTTTTTT	CASSRGQTNEKLFF	NA	TRBV5-4	TRBJ1-4	TRBD1
TGTGCCACCAGACTCTACAATGAGCAGTTCTTC	CATRLYNEQFF	NA	TRBV28	TRBJ2-1	NA
TGTGCCAGCAGCTTCGGGACAGGGGGCGTCAGGGAAAAACTGTTTTTT	CASSFGTGGVREKLFF	NA	TRBV7-8	TRBJ1-4	TRBD1
TGTGCCAGTAGTATAGTGAGCAACCCGAACACTGAAGCTTTCTTT	CASSIVSNPNTEAFF	NA	TRBV19	TRBJ1-1	NA
TGCGCCAGCAGCTTGGTTTCGGGACAGGGGCTTGAGACCCAGTACTTC	CASSLVSGQGLETQYF	NA	TRBV5-1	TRBJ2-5	TRBD1
TGTGCCAGCAGCCACAGGGGTTGGAACACTGAAGCTTTCTTT	CASSHRGWNTEAFF	NA	TRBV21-1	TRBJ1-1	NA
TGTGCCAGCAGCTTAGACGACAGGCCGAACACTGAAGCTTTCTTT	CASSLDDRPNTEAFF	NA	TRBV7-6	TRBJ1-1	NA
TGTGCCAGTAGCCCAGGACAGAAAGGCTACACCTTC	CASSPGQKGYTF	NA	TRBV19	TRBJ1-2	NA
TGTGCCAGCAGTCCCCTAGCTGGCACAGATACGCAGTATTTT	CASSPLAGTDTQYF	NA	TRBV28	TRBJ2-3	NA
TGTGCCATCTCGAGAATCGGGAACACTGAAGCTTTCTTT	CAISRIGNTEAFF	few	TRBV19	TRBJ1-1	NA
TGCGCCAGCACGATCTCGCTGGGGCCGGAGACCCAGTACTTC	CASTISLGPETQYF	NA	TRBV5-1	TRBJ2-5	NA
TGTGCCAGCAGCGCCGGGACAGCAAATTACGAGCAGTACTTC	CASSAGTANYEQYF	NA	TRBV9	TRBJ2-7	TRBD1
TGTGCCAGCAGTTCTAGACGGGGGCAGTACTTC	CASSSRRGQYF	once	TRBV28	TRBJ2-7	NA
TGTGCCAGCAGCGTCGCCGGACAGGATGAGCAGTACTTC	CASSVAGQDEQYF	NA	TRBV9	TRBJ2-7	TRBD1
TGTGCCAGCAGCTCCTGGACTAGCGGACCTTACAATGAGCAGTTCTTC	CASSSWTSGPYNEQFF	NA	TRBV7-9	TRBJ2-1	TRBD2
TGTGCCAGCAGCAAAGCGCGTCGGGGGGCGTTGGACGAGCAGTACTTC	CASSKARRGALDEQYF	NA	TRBV21-1	TRBJ2-7	NA
TGTGCCAGCAGACTTAGACAGCGACAGCCCCAGCATTTT	CASRLRQRQPQHF	few	TRBV28	TRBJ1-5	NA
TGCGCCAGCAGCGTACGGGGGAACACTGAAGCTTTCTTT	CASSVRGNTEAFF	NA	TRBV5-1	TRBJ1-1	NA
TGCAGCGTCTCCCTTCGGGGGAGCGCCGCAGATACGCAGTATTTT	CSVSLRGSAADTQYF	NA	TRBV29-1	TRBJ2-3	NA
TGTGCCAGCAGCGCTACCCCCGGGACAGGGCTTAACACCGGGGAGCTGTTTTTT	CASSATPGTGLNTGELFF	NA	TRBV9	TRBJ2-2	TRBD1
TGTGCCAGCAGTTACTCCTATCGACAGGGGGCTGCTTTCTTT	CASSYSYRQGAAFF	NA	TRBV6-5	TRBJ1-1	TRBD1
TGTGCCAGCAGTTTACCTGCTAGCGGAAACACCGGGGAGCTGTTTTTT	CASSLPASGNTGELFF	NA	TRBV28	TRBJ2-2	TRBD2
TGTGCCAGCAGTCCTGCCGGGACAGGGATTAACACAGATACGCAGTATTTT	CASSPAGTGINTDTQYF	NA	TRBV28	TRBJ2-3	TRBD1
TGTGCCAGTAGGCTACAGGGTGCTGGGGCCAACGTCCTGACTTTC	CASRLQGAGANVLTF	NA	TRBV19	TRBJ2-6	NA
TGTGCCAGCAGCGTTCGGCAGACTAGCTACGAGCAGTACTTC	CASSVRQTSYEQYF	NA	TRBV9	TRBJ2-7	NA
TGTGCCAGCACAAAACAGGGAGGCAATCAGCCCCAGCATTTT	CASTKQGGNQPQHF	NA	TRBV6-1	TRBJ1-5	NA
TGTGCCAGCAGAAGAGACTATGGCTACACCTTC	CASRRDYGYTF	NA	TRBV9	TRBJ1-2	NA
TGTGCCAGCAGCTTCTGGAGCTCCTACAATGAGCAGTTCTTC	CASSFWSSYNEQFF	NA	TRBV7-2	TRBJ2-1	NA
TGCGCCAGCAGCTGGACAGTTCTATACCAAGAGACCCAGTACTTC	CASSWTVLYQETQYF	NA	TRBV5-1	TRBJ2-5	NA
TGCGCCAGCAGCTTGGATGCGGGAGGGGGCACTGAAGCTTTCTTT	CASSLDAGGGTEAFF	NA	TRBV5-1	TRBJ1-1	NA
TGTGCCAGCAGCGTAGAGGGAGCCTACGGGGAGCTGTTTTTT	CASSVEGAYGELFF	NA	TRBV9	TRBJ2-2	NA
TGTGCCAGCAGCTTGGGGAGGGCAACGACCCAGTACTTC	CASSLGRATTQYF	NA	TRBV5-6	TRBJ2-5	NA
TGTGCCAGCAGTTTATGGCGGGAGGACTACAATGAGCAGTTCTTC	CASSLWREDYNEQFF	once	TRBV28	TRBJ2-1	TRBD2
TGCGCCAGCAGCTTCACCTTAGCGGGAGCCGGGGAGCTGTTTTTT	CASSFTLAGAGELFF	NA	TRBV5-1	TRBJ2-2	TRBD2
TGTGCCAGCTCACCACAAACGGGAATTAATTCCGAGCAGTACTTC	CASSPQTGINSEQYF	NA	TRBV18	TRBJ2-7	NA